Below, 24 T cell receptor beta chains from the same sample are listed, as sequenced in a study of cytomegalovirus exposure and HLA in healthy donors. PCR amplification relied on 60 Vbeta primers (plus 13 Jbeta primers). Some clones are missing from TCRdb's copy, which holds only in-frame ones; the method was immunoSEQ multiplex PCR. The table includes 200,000 or so clones, more than 75% detected once. The specimen sequenced was PBMCs. These TCRs come from a woman between 50 and 59 years old in good health and CMV-seropositive.

The J gene is TRBJ2-7, the V gene TRBV4-1, with TRBD1 matching 8 bases. Germline trimming cut 0 bases from V and 4 bases from J; bases unmatched to any gene: 8. Germline loops: CDR1 MGHRA, CDR2 YSYEKL. The CDR3 totals 16 residues. This CDR3 reads CASSQDHGTGRYEQYF. The CDR3 DNA sequence: TGCGCCAGCAGCCAAGATCACGGGACAGGAAGATACGAGCAGTACTTC.

V gene TRBV19 combines with J gene TRBJ2-7; 7 bases are shared with TRBD2. The CDR3 consists of 13 residues. Germline V CDR1 and CDR2: LNHDA, SQIVND (reference sequence). V was pared by 4 bases and J by 3 bases, with 3 bases of the junction left unmatched. Written as DNA, the CDR3 is TGTGCCAGTAGTAGGGGACTAAACTACGAGCAGTACTTC. As protein: CASSRGLNYEQYF.

The V and J genes are TRBV28 and TRBJ2-7; TRBD2 aligns across 8 bases. Looked up from germline, CDR1 is MDHEN and CDR2 is SYDVKM. This CDR3 contains 16 residues. V trimming: 5 bases; J trimming: 5 bases; junction bases outside the gene matches: 14. CDR3 bases: TGTGCCAGCAGTCCGGGGGGGCGGGGGAATAGCCACGAGCAGTACTTC. This gives the protein CASSPGGRGNSHEQYF.

The chain recombines TRBV6-5 with TRBJ1-5; no clear D. Germline V gene sequence: CDR1 MNHEY, CDR2 SVGAGI. V dropped 0 bases and J dropped 4 bases, with 7 bases sitting between them. The CDR3 length is 14 residues. CDR3: CASSYSQQNQPQHF. The CDR3, as DNA: TGTGCCAGCAGTTACTCGCAACAGAATCAGCCCCAGCATTTT.

This clone was recorded a few times. In DNA, the CDR3 is TGCGCCAGCAGCCGGTCACCTCTAGTAGGCGAGCAGTACTTC. It encodes CASSRSPLVGEQYF. The chain carries TRBV4-1 and TRBJ2-7, with D unresolved. V shed 4 bases and J shed 6 bases, with 16 bases lying between them. CDR1 and CDR2 (germline): MGHRA, YSYEKL. The CDR3 covers 14 residues.

CDR3 sequence reads: CASSLLYEQYF. The CDR3, as DNA: TGTGCCAGCAGTCTCCTCTACGAGCAGTACTTC. The J gene is TRBJ2-7, the V gene TRBV28; no clear D gene. Trimming left V 5 bases short and J 3 bases short, with 5 bases between. The CDR3 contains 11 residues. From germline, CDR1 is MDHEN and CDR2 SYDVKM. Full variable domain (rest looked up from reference TRBV28 and TRBJ2-7): DVKVTQSSRYLVKRTGEKVFLECVQDMDHENMFWYRQDPGLGLRLIYFSYDVKMKEKGDIPEGYSVSREKKERFSLILESASTNQTSMYLCASSLLYEQYFGPGTRLTVT.

This clone showed up just once. The rearrangement joins TRBV5-5 to TRBJ2-1; 8 bases match TRBD2. V dropped 0 bases and J dropped 4; count of bases not matched to a gene: 3. The CDR3 runs 15 residues. The germline V gene has CDR1 SGHKS and CDR2 YYEKEE (reference sequence). This chain's CDR3 is CASSLVGGVYNEQFF. CDR3 in DNA: TGTGCCAGCAGCTTGGTCGGGGGGGTTTACAATGAGCAGTTCTTC.

V and J are TRBV28 and TRBJ2-3, with TRBD2 identical over 7 bases. In germline, CDR1 is MDHEN, CDR2 SYDVKM. V lost 11 bases and J lost 1; bases outside the gene matches: 6. The CDR3 is made up of 13 amino acids. CDR3 DNA sequence: TGTGCCTCCCACCGGGGGGGCACAGATACGCAGTATTTT. This codes for CASHRGGTDTQYF.

The rearrangement joins TRBV15 to TRBJ2-7; TRBD1 is a possible D gene (5 bases). Germline CDR1 is LNHNV and CDR2 is YYDKDF (reference sequence). The CDR3 length is 15 residues. Trimming left V 0 bases short and J 0 bases short, with 9 bases between. The CDR3 sequence is CATSRDWGSSYEQYF. In DNA, the CDR3 is TGTGCCACCAGCAGAGATTGGGGCAGCTCCTACGAGCAGTACTTC.

As for this clone: The germline gene is not matched at one end of the junction; a read error may be the cause. The V call is TRBV7-2, the J call TRBJ2-7; possibly TRBD2 for D (6 bases). The CDR3 consists of 14 residues. The V gene's germline CDR1 is SGHTA and CDR2 FQGNSA. For the CDR3, the DNA is TGTGCCAGCAGCCCCCGGGACTCCGATGACTGGCAACACTTC. Translating it yields CASSPRDSDDWQHF.

This clone was seen a few times. This sequence joins TRBV5-4 and TRBJ1-2; D may be TRBD1 (6 bases). From germline, CDR1 is SGHNT and CDR2 YYREEE (reference sequence). V dropped 3 bases and J dropped 6 bases, with 21 bases sitting between them. This CDR3 has 16 residues. CDR3 sequence reads: CASSSLFPRGGHGYTF. The CDR3 DNA sequence: TGTGCCAGCAGCTCCCTCTTTCCCAGGGGCGGGCATGGCTACACCTTC. Based on the CDR3 plus reference TRBV5-4 and TRBJ1-2, the full variable domain is ETGVTQSPTHLIKTRGQQVTLRCSSQSGHNTVSWYQQALGQGPQFIFQYYREEENGRGNFPPRFSGLQFPNYSSELNVNALELDDSALYLCASSSLFPRGGHGYTFGSGTRLTVV.

The sample holds a few counts of this clone. The V and J genes are TRBV6-1 and TRBJ2-7, with 10 bases that match TRBD2. Germline values: CDR1 MNHNS, CDR2 SASEGT. CDR3 length: 16 residues. The V segment lost 4 bases and the J segment 3 bases; nucleotides outside the gene matches: 9. The CDR3 region is CASSGKAGGLGYEQYF. The DNA for the CDR3 is TGTGCCAGCAGTGGAAAAGCGGGGGGGCTGGGCTACGAGCAGTACTTC.

CDR3 residues: CAWGTGSYNEQFF. CDR3 nucleotides: TGTGCCTGGGGGACAGGCTCCTACAATGAGCAGTTCTTC. The V gene is TRBV30, the J gene TRBJ2-1; 8 nucleotides line up with TRBD1. The CDR3 loop spans 13 amino acids. CDR1 is GTSNPN and CDR2 is SVGIG in the germline V gene (reference sequence). The J segment lost 0 bases and the V segment lost 5 bases, leaving 0 bases of the junction unmatched. Variable domain in full (rest from reference TRBV30 and TRBJ2-1): SQTIHQWPATLVQPVGSPLSLECTVEGTSNPNLYWYRQAAGRGLQLLFYSVGIGQISSEVPQNLSASRPQDRQFILSSKKLLLSDSGFYLCAWGTGSYNEQFFGPGTRLTVL.

This chain uses TRBV29-1 with TRBJ2-5; weak D call: TRBD2 (5 bases). This CDR3 has 13 residues. The germline gives CDR1 SQVTM, CDR2 ANQGSEA. V was shortened by 2 bases and J by 5 bases, with 12 bases between the two germline ends. The CDR3 DNA follows: TGCAGCGTTGAATCCCTAGCTAGTGAGACCCAGTACTTC. As protein: CSVESLASETQYF.

The V call is TRBV18, the J call TRBJ2-5; 8 bases align to TRBD1. The CDR3 runs to 16 residues. Germline V gives CDR1 KGHSH, CDR2 LQKENI. Trimming cost V 0 bases and J 2 bases; bases outside gene matches: 5. This CDR3 is CASSPPGQGEQETQYF. In nucleotides, the CDR3 is TGTGCCAGCTCACCACCAGGACAGGGAGAACAAGAGACCCAGTACTTC.

The J gene is TRBJ2-7, the V gene TRBV28; possibly TRBD2 for D (6 bases). The CDR3 totals 17 residues. Trimming took 6 bases from V and 3 from J, leaving 24 bases between them. Germline lookup yields CDR1 MDHEN and CDR2 SYDVKM. CDR3 sequence reads: CASSPVRESNFGYEQYF. The CDR3 nucleotides read TGTGCCAGCAGCCCGGTCCGGGAGTCTAATTTCGGCTACGAGCAGTACTTC.

The rearrangement joins TRBV21-1 to TRBJ2-7; the table assigns TRBD1, which was not confirmed against the DNA. TRBV21-1 is a recognized pseudogene. This CDR3 is built from 15 residues. This CDR3 is CASSLDWTGSYEQYF. The CDR3 DNA reads TGTGCCAGCAGCCTGGATTGGACAGGTTCCTACGAGCAGTACTTC.

This rearrangement joins TRBV7-2 to TRBJ1-1; D may be TRBD1 (6 bases). V was clipped by 5 bases and J by 5 bases, with 18 bases between them. There are 15 residues in the CDR3. CDR1 SGHTA and CDR2 FQGNSA come from the germline V gene. The CDR3 sequence is CASSPDGGLWTEAFF. In nucleotides, the CDR3 is TGTGCCAGCAGCCCAGACGGGGGGCTATGGACTGAAGCTTTCTTT.

The chain joins TRBV19 to TRBJ2-5, with TRBD1 matching over 8 bases. The CDR3 contains 16 residues. The V and J ends lost 4 bases and 0 bases, in that order; junction bases with no gene match: 7. CDR1 is LNHDA, CDR2 SQIVND, per germline (reference sequence). The DNA of the CDR3 is TGTGCCAGTAGTACCCGGACAGGGTGGGACCAAGAGACCCAGTACTTC. It specifies CASSTRTGWDQETQYF.

This clone occurred a few times. The chain recombines TRBV4-1 with TRBJ2-2; D not resolved. Trimming removed 5 bases at V and 1 base at J, with 11 bases between. Germline CDR1 MGHRA, CDR2 YSYEKL. There are 15 residues in the CDR3. The chain's CDR3 is CASSSPGQNTGELFF. The CDR3 DNA reads as TGCGCCAGCAGCTCCCCGGGTCAGAACACCGGGGAGCTGTTTTTT.

This clone was picked up one time. The chain employs TRBV4-1 and TRBJ1-2; 7 bases line up with TRBD1. The CDR3 runs to 14 residues. Germline CDR1 is MGHRA and CDR2 is YSYEKL. V trimming: 0 bases; J trimming: 8 bases; junction bases outside the gene matches: 6. Here the CDR3 DNA reads TGCGCCAGCAGCCAAGAGAGGGGGCAGAGGGGCTACACCTTC. It specifies CASSQERGQRGYTF.

V usage is TRBV19 and J usage is TRBJ1-1, with 7 bases fitting TRBD1. Germline assignment: CDR1 LNHDA and CDR2 SQIVND (reference sequence). The CDR3 sequence is 13 residues long. In DNA form, the CDR3 reads TGTGCTACGAGGGGGGCAGGGGGCACTGAAGCTTTCTTT. Its protein is CATRGAGGTEAFF.

This clone has a single count. The chain couples TRBV2 to TRBJ2-3, with 12 positions matching TRBD1. J lost 3 bases, V lost 6 bases, and 4 bases had no gene match. The germline V gene encodes CDR1 SNHLY and CDR2 FYNNEI. The CDR3 totals 15 residues. The CDR3 loop reads CASRPGQGATDTQYF. CDR3 nucleotide sequence: TGTGCCAGCAGACCGGGACAGGGGGCAACAGATACGCAGTATTTT.

The chain employs TRBV12-5 and TRBJ2-1, with TRBD1 as a possible D gene (5 bases). The CDR3 is 16 residues long. Germline assignment: CDR1 LGHNT and CDR2 FRNRAP. V lost 9 bases and J 0 bases, leaving 18 bases between the germline ends. CDR3 residues: CASAKQDISSYNEQFF. The CDR3 region has the DNA TGTGCTAGCGCGAAGCAGGACATCAGCTCCTACAATGAGCAGTTCTTC.